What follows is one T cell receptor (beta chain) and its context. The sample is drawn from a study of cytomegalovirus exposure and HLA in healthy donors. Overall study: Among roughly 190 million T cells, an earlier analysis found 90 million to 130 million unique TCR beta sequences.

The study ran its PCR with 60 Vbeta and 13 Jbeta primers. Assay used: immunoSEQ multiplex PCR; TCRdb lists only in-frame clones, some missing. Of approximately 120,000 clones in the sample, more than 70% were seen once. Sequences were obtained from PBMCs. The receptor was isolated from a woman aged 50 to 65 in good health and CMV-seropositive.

The CDR3 DNA reads TGCGCCAGCAGCTTTCTGACAGGGGTTGACTATGGCTACACCTTC. The encoded protein is CASSFLTGVDYGYTF. The V and J genes are TRBV5-1 and TRBJ1-2; 8 bases agree with TRBD1. The V segment lost 2 bases and the J segment 3 bases; nucleotides outside the gene matches: 6. The CDR3 totals 15 residues. Germline V gene data show CDR1 as SGHRS and CDR2 as YFSETQ. The full variable domain, with the rest looked up from reference TRBV5-1 and TRBJ1-2, is KAGVTQTPRYLIKTRGQQVTLSCSPISGHRSVSWYQQTPGQGLQFLFEYFSETQRNKGNFPGRFSGRQFSNSRSEMNVSTLELGDSALYLCASSFLTGVDYGYTFGSGTRLTVV.